Shown below are 6 T cell receptor beta chains from a single sample sequenced in a study of spatial heterogeneity in lung cancer. The time point was: sample taken at primary tumor resection. From tumor, nontumor lung or frozen PBMC, whole RNA was taken unsorted for sequencing. TCRdb recomputed calls from the 5' RACE reads with MiXCR, one row per CDR3 protein. The top ten hold 30% to 35% of the sample, which has more than 20,000 distinct CDR3 sequences, 4.6% seen once. The sequencing here drew on PBMCs, taken at surgery. The source of these receptors is a male donor with early-stage non-small cell lung cancer.

The table lists this clonotype with a few counts. This sequence joins TRBV24-1 and TRBJ1-4, with 7 bases matching TRBD1. Looked up from germline, CDR1 is KGHDR and CDR2 is SFDVKD. With V trimmed by 7 bases and J by 8 bases, 12 bases remained unmatched. This CDR3 has 15 residues. As DNA, the CDR3 is TGTGCCACCAGAGGGGGACAGCCCTCCGGGGAAAAACTGTTTTTT. It encodes CATRGGQPSGEKLFF.

There are many counts of this clonotype. The chain has TRBV5-6 and TRBJ2-1, with 13 bases aligning to TRBD2. Germline V lookup: CDR1 SGHDT, CDR2 YYEEEE. With 0 bases clipped from V and 14 bases from J, the junction kept 8 bases outside the gene matches. The CDR3 runs 15 residues. CDR3 sequence reads: CASSLGLAGGQRKFF. The CDR3 region has the DNA TGTGCCAGCAGCTTGGGACTAGCGGGGGGCCAGAGGAAGTTCTTC.

This clonotype has a handful of counts. This rearrangement joins TRBV27 to TRBJ1-1; weak D call: TRBD1 (6 bases). From germline, CDR1 is MNHEY and CDR2 SMNVEV (reference sequence). This CDR3 region has 16 residues. V shed 4 bases and J shed 4 bases, with 19 bases lying between them. CDR3 sequence: CASSSPGGGRGTEAFF. Here the CDR3 DNA reads TGTGCCAGCAGTTCCCCGGGGGGGGGCAGGGGCACTGAAGCTTTCTTT.

This clonotype came up many times. The chain links TRBV2 to TRBJ2-1, with 9 bases that match TRBD1. Germline V gives CDR1 SNHLY, CDR2 FYNNEI. This CDR3 comprises 16 residues. V gave up 4 bases and J gave up 4 bases; unmatched junction bases: 8. The CDR3, as DNA: TGTGCCAGCAGTGGACCGGGACAGGGTGGATACAATGAGCAGTTCTTC. Its protein is CASSGPGQGGYNEQFF. The variable domain in full, completed from reference TRBV2 and TRBJ2-1, reads EPEVTQTPSHQVTQMGQEVILRCVPISNHLYFYWYRQILGQKVEFLVSFYNNEISEKSEIFDDQFSVERPDGSNFTLKIRSTKLEDSAMYFCASSGPGQGGYNEQFFGPGTRLTVL.

This clonotype appeared many times. This chain links TRBV5-1 with TRBJ2-1; possibly TRBD2 for D (5 bases). The V end was cut by 1 base, the J end by 0 bases, with 23 bases between. There are 20 residues in the CDR3. From germline, CDR1 is SGHRS and CDR2 YFSETQ. The CDR3 region is CASSLNWVSGGRSSYNEQFF. In DNA form, the CDR3 reads TGCGCCAGCAGCTTGAATTGGGTTTCGGGCGGGCGCAGCTCCTACAATGAGCAGTTCTTC.

This clonotype came up many times. The chain has TRBV7-2 and TRBJ2-7; D possibly matches TRBD1 or TRBD2 (5 bases each). The V gene's germline CDR1 is SGHTA and CDR2 FQGNSA. The CDR3 has 13 amino acids. Trimming shortened V by 5 bases and J by 7 bases, and 15 bases separated the two germline ends. CDR3 amino acids: CASSPGTRREQYF. The CDR3 nucleotides are TGTGCCAGCAGCCCCGGGACCCGGCGGGAGCAGTACTTC.